These 21 T cell receptor beta chains originate from one sample sequenced in a study of T cells expressing NK-cell markers (dated by TCRdb to between 2020 and 2021). Libraries were prepared through 5' RACE. Sequenced on an Illumina HiSeq 2000. Reprocessed by TCRdb, the reads give a single entry per CDR3 protein sequence, without DNA. The sample has about 460,000 distinct CDR3 sequences on record. The ten largest clonotypes hold under 1.5% of the sample. Source material: blood T cells: a sorted CD56 or NKG2C T cell subset, CD4+ or CD8+ T cells, or bulk PBMC T cells (not recorded which). The receptors shown here come from a woman aged 50 to 60 in good health. Donor details come from another sample of the same person, matched by shared clones.

The V call is TRBV6-1, the J call TRBJ2-5; TCRdb's assignment of TRBD2 cannot be checked, as there is no DNA. CDR1 is MNHNS, CDR2 SASEGT, per germline. CDR3 size: 13 residues. Here the CDR3 reads CASYSGETKTQYF.

The rearrangement links TRBV21-1 to TRBJ2-5. TRBV21-1 is reported as a pseudogene. CDR3 length equals 15 residues. CDR3 amino acids: CASSKNLGIQETQYF.

The chain couples TRBV7-9 to TRBJ1-3; TCRdb selects TRBD1, and the lack of DNA leaves this call unchecked. The CDR3 covers 15 residues. Per germline, CDR1 SEHNR and CDR2 FQNEAQ (reference sequence). The CDR3 is CASIPFGLSGNTIYF.

The chain has TRBV3-1 and TRBJ2-1; TCRdb outputs TRBD2, but without DNA this stays unchecked. Germline V gives CDR1 LGHDT, CDR2 YNNKEL (reference sequence). The CDR3 has 17 amino acids. The CDR3 reads CASSQFTSGSVGDEQFF.

V is TRBV11-3 and J is TRBJ2-2; TCRdb lists TRBD2, though no DNA is available to test this call. CDR3 length: 15 amino acids. CDR1 is SGHNT, CDR2 YENEEA, per germline. CDR3 protein: CASSLDRPSSGELFF. Combining the CDR3 with reference TRBV11-3 and TRBJ2-2 gives the whole variable domain EAGVVQSPRYKIIEKKQPVAFWCNPISGHNTLYWYLQNLGQGPELLIRYENEEAVDDSQLPKDRFSAERLKGVDSTLKIQPAELGDSAVYLCASSLDRPSSGELFFGEGSRLTVL.

The J gene is TRBJ1-3, the V gene TRBV10-2; without DNA, the TCRdb call of TRBD1 cannot be checked. The CDR3 totals 14 residues. In germline, CDR1 is WSHSY, CDR2 SAAADI. CDR3 sequence: CASSEGTGRNTIYF.

The rearrangement joins TRBV7-8 to TRBJ2-7; TCRdb selects TRBD2, and the lack of DNA leaves this call unchecked. The germline V gene has CDR1 SGHVS and CDR2 FQNEAQ. This CDR3 is built from 23 residues. Here the CDR3 reads CASSLVSRGTGSGSPSVSYEQYF.

V is TRBV4-1 and J is TRBJ2-3; the TRBD2 assignment by TCRdb is unverifiable without DNA. The germline gives CDR1 MGHRA, CDR2 YSYEKL. The CDR3 consists of 17 residues. CDR3: CASSQVGAGGSADTQYF.

J is TRBJ2-7 and V is TRBV12-5; TCRdb returns TRBD1, unconfirmable since there is no DNA. The germline CDR1 and CDR2 sequences are LGHNT and FRNRAP. The CDR3 runs 17 residues. The CDR3 loop reads CASGLAFDRSSRREQYF.

V and J are TRBV2 and TRBJ2-4. Germline CDR1 SNHLY, CDR2 FYNNEI. This CDR3 is built from 14 residues. This CDR3 reads CASSELGFKNIQYF.

The gene calls are TRBV10-3 and TRBJ2-7. Germline CDR1 reads ENHRY; CDR2 reads SYGVKD. The CDR3 covers 13 residues. The CDR3: CAISESERDEQYF.

The chain is built from TRBV12-3 or TRBV12-4 and TRBJ2-1; TCRdb designates TRBD2, a call that cannot be tested without DNA. The CDR3 is 15 amino acids. CDR3 amino acids: CASSSPGLAVDEQFF.

V usage is TRBV7-9 and J usage is TRBJ1-1; TCRdb returns TRBD1, unconfirmable since there is no DNA. CDR1 SEHNR and CDR2 FQNEAQ come from the germline V gene (reference sequence). This CDR3 contains 15 residues. The CDR3 sequence is CASSSLWDTQAEAFF. Using reference TRBV7-9 and TRBJ1-1 for the parts outside the CDR3, the full variable domain is DTGVSQNPRHKITKRGQNVTFRCDPISEHNRLYWYRQTLGQGPEFLTYFQNEAQLEKSRLLSDRFSAERPKGSFSTLEIQRTEQGDSAMYLCASSSLWDTQAEAFFGQGTRLTVV.

This chain links TRBV27 with TRBJ2-2; TCRdb's D gene call, TRBD2, goes unchecked for lack of DNA. The CDR3 is 18 residues long. Germline CDR1 and CDR2: MNHEY and SMNVEV (reference sequence). The CDR3 loop reads CASSPSLAGADSAGELFF.

The rearrangement uses TRBV6-1 and TRBJ2-1; the TCRdb D gene call, TRBD1, has no DNA to confirm it. This CDR3 has 18 amino acids. Germline V CDR1 and CDR2: MNHNS, SASEGT. This chain's CDR3 is CASSEALPVGVGSYEQFF.

The V and J genes are TRBV18 and TRBJ1-1; with no DNA, the TCRdb D assignment of TRBD1 cannot be verified. This CDR3 has 14 amino acids. Germline CDR1 reads KGHSH; CDR2 reads LQKENI. CDR3 amino acids: CASSPEGSLTEAFF.

The genes are TRBV12-3 or TRBV12-4 and TRBJ2-1; the D call from TCRdb, TRBD1, cannot be confirmed without DNA. The CDR3 has 16 residues. CDR3 in amino acids: CASKTFPTGTPNEQFF.

The chain is built from TRBV7-2 and TRBJ2-5; as DNA is missing, the TRBD2 call by TCRdb cannot be tested. From germline, CDR1 is SGHTA and CDR2 FQGNSA. The length of the CDR3 is 15 residues. The CDR3 protein is CASSVRLAVQETQYF.

This rearrangement joins TRBV7-2 to TRBJ2-1; the TCRdb D gene call, TRBD1, has no DNA to confirm it. Looked up from germline, CDR1 is SGHTA and CDR2 is FQGNSA. The CDR3 extends over 16 amino acids. CDR3 loop: CASSLGQRRSYNEQFF.

The chain carries TRBV11-2 and TRBJ2-2. Germline V gene sequence: CDR1 SGHAT, CDR2 FQNNGV. CDR3 length: 14 residues. The CDR3 here is CASSFTDNTGELFF.

This chain links TRBV10-3 with TRBJ2-7; lacking DNA, the TRBD2 call made by TCRdb goes unchecked. The germline gives CDR1 ENHRY, CDR2 SYGVKD. The CDR3 has 12 amino acids. This CDR3 is CAMGLAGVEQYF.